This passage covers 4 T cell receptor beta chains from one sample sequenced in a study of blood T cell repertoires in COVID-19. The protocol was immunoSEQ multiplex PCR, while the TCRdb copy is restricted to in-frame clones and leaves out a portion. The sample consists of approximately 150,000 clones, about four fifths of them appearing once. The sequenced sample consisted of peripheral blood. These receptors were collected from a man between 65 and 85 years old who had recovered from COVID-19.

The table lists this clone with a count of one. V and J are TRBV29-1 and TRBJ2-7, with D possibly matching TRBD2 (6 bases). The V gene's germline CDR1 is SQVTM and CDR2 ANQGSEA. This CDR3 region has 14 residues. Trimming removed 6 bases from V and 11 bases from J, with 26 bases in between. The CDR3 here is CSVRLTEGTAAEYF. Here the CDR3 DNA reads TGCAGCGTCCGCTTGACGGAGGGAACGGCGGCGGAGTACTTC.

The CDR3 DNA reads as TGTGCCAGCGGTACTAGCGGGATAGGGGAGCAGTACTTC. Amino acids: CASGTSGIGEQYF. The chain uses TRBV12-3 or TRBV12-4 and TRBJ2-7; TRBD2 matches at 10 bases. With 8 bases clipped from V and 7 bases from J, the junction kept 8 bases outside the gene matches. The CDR3 has 13 residues.

The chain combines TRBV5-1 with TRBJ2-7; perhaps TRBD2 as D (5 bases). The CDR3 is made up of 15 amino acids. Germline values: CDR1 SGHRS, CDR2 YFSETQ. Trimming stripped 0 bases from V and 6 bases from J, with 16 bases between. This CDR3 reads CASSLATLVSGEQYF. As DNA, the CDR3 is TGCGCCAGCAGCTTGGCCACACTAGTCTCCGGCGAGCAGTACTTC.

The V call is TRBV25-1, the J call TRBJ1-2, with D perhaps matching TRBD1 (6 bases). Trimming stripped 1 base from V and 4 bases from J, with 13 bases between. The length of the CDR3 is 15 residues. CDR1 and CDR2 (germline): MGHDK, SYGVNS. The CDR3 here is CASSEWGGSSYGYTF. The CDR3 nucleotides are TGTGCCAGCAGTGAATGGGGGGGCTCCTCCTATGGCTACACCTTC.